These 3 T cell receptor beta chains originate from one sample sequenced in a study of CD8 T cells in Susac syndrome. The RNA input was 0.5 to 1 ug, and it was reverse transcribed with random hexamers. Via MiXCR, TCRdb re-called the immunoSEQ multiplex PCR reads, giving one row per CDR3 protein. This sample has over 100,000 distinct CDR3 sequences; around 93% occur once, and the top ten carry roughly 0.11%. The sequenced sample was CD8+ T cells from PBMCs. The source of these receptors is a human donor in good health.

This chain connects TRBV12-3 or TRBV12-4 to TRBJ1-1, with 9 positions matching TRBD1. The CDR3 extends over 15 amino acids. The J segment lost 1 base and the V segment lost 5 bases, leaving 5 bases of the junction unmatched. This CDR3 reads CASSLGQGWNTEAFF. The CDR3 DNA reads as TGTGCCAGCAGTCTCGGACAGGGGTGGAACACTGAAGCTTTCTTT.

The rearrangement joins TRBV20-1 to TRBJ1-4; D is undetermined. CDR1 and CDR2 (germline): DFQATT, SNEGSKA (reference sequence). The CDR3 length is 12 residues. With 0 bases removed from V and 7 bases from J, the gap between germline ends came to 6 bases. The CDR3 DNA sequence: TGCAGTGCTAGAGATGAGCCTGAAAAACTGTTTTTT. As protein: CSARDEPEKLFF.

In this sample, this clonotype turned up once. The CDR3 nucleotides read TGCGCCAGCAGCCAAGGGCATAGCGGCCTTTACGAGCAGTACTTC. Amino acids: CASSQGHSGLYEQYF. The genes are TRBV4-3 and TRBJ2-7, with a weak D call TRBD2 (6 bases). The V end was cut by 1 base, the J end by 4 bases, with 14 bases between. The CDR3 extends over 15 amino acids. Germline lookup yields CDR1 LGHNA and CDR2 YSLEER.